The present T cell receptor (beta chain) was sequenced within a study of chemoradiotherapy in HPV16-positive cancers. General study results and limits: Non-HPV-specific T cells did not expand in tumors during treatment, whereas candidate HPV-specific clones and E7-related motifs did.

Points on this clone: Its antigen remains unidentified.

The CDR3 has 15 amino acids. Losses at the gene ends were 0 bases for V and 6 bases for J; bases not matched to a gene: 4. Germline V CDR1 and CDR2: SGDLS, YYNGEE. TCRdb's table, derived via immunoSEQ multiplex PCR, lists solely in-frame clones and lacks some. The sample lists 7,500 to 9,500 clones, about 75% occurring once. The sequencing here drew on tumor tissue, taken from a patient who underwent chemoradiotherapy. V gene TRBV9 combines with J gene TRBJ2-1, with 9 bases aligning to TRBD2. The sequence came from a human donor with HPV-associated anogenital cancer. The CDR3 protein is CASSVAGGGANEQFF. In nucleotides, the CDR3 is TGTGCCAGCAGCGTAGCTGGCGGGGGGGCCAATGAGCAGTTCTTC.